This T cell receptor beta chain was retrieved from a study of T cells in Graves' hyperthyroidism and ophthalmopathy (dated by TCRdb to about 2019). With respect to the entire study: Peripheral blood was sampled at the time of initial diagnosis, prior to any treatment. To identify TCR V-J signatures that set the groups apart, the researchers used a discovery cohort of 100 patients, made up of about 44 with Graves' ophthalmopathy and about 59 with stable Graves' hyperthyroidism. An independent validation cohort of about 20 hyperthyroidism patients and approximately 15 patients who later progressed to ophthalmopathy tested prospective prediction of ophthalmopathy. The approximately 100 discovery patients were randomly split 7:3 into training and test sets. The study also compared thyroid tissue and blood T-cell repertoires from several Graves' hyperthyroidism patients. Once sampling was done, hyperthyroidism patients were given methimazole at a starting dose of 30 mg daily, whereas ophthalmopathy patients were given high-dose intravenous methylprednisolone. According to the paper, TCR Vbeta CDR3 sequencing was carried out on 135 peripheral blood samples, which came from some 41 ophthalmopathy, 70 to 80 hyperthyroidism and roughly 17 progressor patients. The paper's findings and limits, for the study overall: In validation, the model predicted progression to ophthalmopathy with roughly 66% sensitivity and less than 80% specificity, a median of about 6.7 months before onset. No statistical method was used to set the sample size in advance, and investigators knew the group allocation. Ophthalmopathy was separated from stable hyperthyroidism by a 13 V-J signature model, with 85% to 90% sensitivity and approximately 84% specificity obtained in cross-validation and 80%/75% obtained in testing. Blood samples also contained most of the expanded thyroid clonotypes (frequency above 0.001), which suggests that blood repertoires may reflect thyroid immune responses.

The sample holds many counts of this clonotype. What antigen it recognizes has not been identified. No quality values exist for individual bases; no much larger clone is one base distant. V is shortened by 1 base, J by 2 bases, and the region joining them spans 6 bases. The CDR3, from cysteine to phenylalanine, totals 13 residues. Left in the record is the CDR3 DNA by itself, 39 bases read in frame from the first base. According to the germline V gene, CDR1 reads SNHLY and CDR2 reads FYNNEI. Hyperthyroidism patients were newly diagnosed, with disease duration under 2 months, and aged 18 to 65 years. Exclusion was applied to patients with uncontrolled infections, other autoimmune diseases, pregnancy or lactation. Diagnoses were based on clinical symptoms, serum thyroxine and TRAb, thyroid ultrasound and orbital computed tomography. Blood from progressor patients was collected at the time of first diagnosis with hyperthyroidism, before any ophthalmopathy symptoms had appeared. PBMCs were isolated from about 9.1 ml of fresh peripheral blood by Ficoll-Paque density gradient centrifugation. Progressor patients were defined as those initially diagnosed with Graves' hyperthyroidism in whom ophthalmopathy developed during follow-up. Trizol reagent was used to extract total RNA, and RNA quality was then checked on an Agilent 2100 Bioanalyzer.

The TCR beta CDR3 regions were amplified from the RNA transcripts. A first-round RT-PCR of the TCR CDR3 used the HTBI primer set with the Qiagen OneStep RT-PCR kit. Libraries were constructed in a second round of multiplex PCR, after which size selection and purification were performed. Libraries were sequenced paired-end with 100 bp reads on an Illumina HiSeq2000. The study's own analysis went as follows. Raw data were processed with SOAPnuke, discarding reads with adapters, uncalled bases, mean Phred below 15, or no exact constant-primer or identifier match. COPE v1.2.5 was used to merge high-quality paired reads, and clonotypes were defined as unique nucleotide sequences. Clonotypes were aligned to IMGT TRBV, TRBD and TRBJ reference segments using MiTCR v1.1. The analysis included only V-J combinations with a frequency above 0.0001, which together covered 99% to 99.2% of the repertoires. A TCS score was defined as the ratio between F50 (clonal expansion) and ExV (chaos), using BLOSUM62-based TCRdist between CDR3 peptides within each V-J. Welch's t-statistics and random forest reduced several hundred V-J features to 13, which were used in a naive Bayes classifier (R e1071). The public reads were reprocessed in TCRdb via fastp at Q25 and MiXCR, keeping in-frame beta chains. Every CDR3 protein is listed once, alongside the most common genes and DNA of its rows. TCRdb's processing, not the authors', yielded these V and J calls. The sample has roughly 360,000 distinct CDR3 sequences on record, roughly 13% of them singletons. The ten biggest clones cover less than 25% of the sample.

What was sequenced was blood. This chain joins TRBV2 to TRBJ2-7; the D segment could be TRBD1, given 5 matching bases. The source is a man aged 25 to 40 with Graves' hyperthyroidism that later progressed to Graves' ophthalmopathy. In nucleotide form, the sequence is TGTGCCAGCAGTGAAGGACAGCCCTACGAGCAGTACTTC. The resulting protein is CASSEGQPYEQYF.